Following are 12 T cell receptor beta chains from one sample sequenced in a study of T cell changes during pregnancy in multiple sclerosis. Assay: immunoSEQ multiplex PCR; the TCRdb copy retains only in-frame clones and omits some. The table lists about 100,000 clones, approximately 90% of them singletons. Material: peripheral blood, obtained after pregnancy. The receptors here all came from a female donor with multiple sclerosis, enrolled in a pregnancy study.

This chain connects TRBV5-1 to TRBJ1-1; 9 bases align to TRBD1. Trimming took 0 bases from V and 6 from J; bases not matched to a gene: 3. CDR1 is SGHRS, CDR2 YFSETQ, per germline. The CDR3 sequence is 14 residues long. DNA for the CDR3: TGCGCCAGCAGCTTGGTGGACAGGGGTTCTGAAGCTTTCTTT. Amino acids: CASSLVDRGSEAFF.

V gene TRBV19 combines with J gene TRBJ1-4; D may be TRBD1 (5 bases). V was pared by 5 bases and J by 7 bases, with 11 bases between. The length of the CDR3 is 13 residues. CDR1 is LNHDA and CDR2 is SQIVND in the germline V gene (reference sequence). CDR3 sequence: CASSQGAGEKLFF. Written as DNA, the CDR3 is TGTGCCAGTAGTCAAGGGGCAGGTGAAAAACTGTTTTTT.

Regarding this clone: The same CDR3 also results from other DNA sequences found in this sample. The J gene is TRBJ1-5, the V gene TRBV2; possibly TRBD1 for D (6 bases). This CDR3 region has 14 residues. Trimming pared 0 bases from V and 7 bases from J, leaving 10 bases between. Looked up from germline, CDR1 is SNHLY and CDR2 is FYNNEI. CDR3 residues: CASSEARGRQPQHF. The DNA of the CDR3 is TGTGCCAGCAGTGAAGCCAGGGGCCGGCAGCCCCAGCATTTT.

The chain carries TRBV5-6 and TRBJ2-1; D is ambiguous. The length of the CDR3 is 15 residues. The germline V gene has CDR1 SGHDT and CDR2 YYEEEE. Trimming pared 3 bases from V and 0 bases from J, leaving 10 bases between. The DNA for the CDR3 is TGTGCCAGCAGCTCGCCCGCTAGCTCCTACAATGAGCAGTTCTTC. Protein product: CASSSPASSYNEQFF.

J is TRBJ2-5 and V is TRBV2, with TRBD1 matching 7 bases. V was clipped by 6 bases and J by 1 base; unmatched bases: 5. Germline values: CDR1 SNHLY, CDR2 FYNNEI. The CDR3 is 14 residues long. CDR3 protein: CASSEDRFQETQYF. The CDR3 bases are TGTGCCAGCAGCGAGGACAGGTTCCAAGAGACCCAGTACTTC.

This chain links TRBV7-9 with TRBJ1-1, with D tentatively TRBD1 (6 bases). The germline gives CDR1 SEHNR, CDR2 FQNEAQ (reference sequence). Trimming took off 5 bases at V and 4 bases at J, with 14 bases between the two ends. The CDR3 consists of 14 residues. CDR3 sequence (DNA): TGTGCCAGCAGCATGGACAGAGGAAGCACTGAAGCTTTCTTT. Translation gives CASSMDRGSTEAFF. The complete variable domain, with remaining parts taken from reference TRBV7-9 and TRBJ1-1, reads DTGVSQNPRHKITKRGQNVTFRCDPISEHNRLYWYRQTLGQGPEFLTYFQNEAQLEKSRLLSDRFSAERPKGSFSTLEIQRTEQGDSAMYLCASSMDRGSTEAFFGQGTRLTVV.

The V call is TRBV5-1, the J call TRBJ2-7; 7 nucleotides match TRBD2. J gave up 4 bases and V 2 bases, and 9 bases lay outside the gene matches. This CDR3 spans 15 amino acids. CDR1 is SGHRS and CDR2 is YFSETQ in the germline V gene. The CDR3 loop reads CASSFSMGLSYEQYF. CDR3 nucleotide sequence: TGCGCCAGCAGCTTTTCTATGGGACTATCTTACGAGCAGTACTTC.

CDR3 sequence reads: CASSPQENTGELFF. In DNA form, the CDR3 reads TGTGCCAGCAGCCCCCAGGAGAACACCGGGGAGCTGTTTTTT. The rearrangement links TRBV4-2 to TRBJ2-2; D remains unclear. Germline CDR1 and CDR2: LGHNA and YNFKEQ. This CDR3 is 14 amino acids long. With 4 bases removed from V and 1 base from J, the gap between germline ends came to 7 bases.

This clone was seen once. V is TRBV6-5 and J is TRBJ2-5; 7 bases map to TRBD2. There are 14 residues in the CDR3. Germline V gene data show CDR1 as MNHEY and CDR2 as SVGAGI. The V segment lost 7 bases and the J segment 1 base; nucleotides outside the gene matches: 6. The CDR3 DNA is TGTGCCAGCACGCCGCCGGGGGGCCAAGAGACCCAGTACTTC. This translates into CASTPPGGQETQYF.

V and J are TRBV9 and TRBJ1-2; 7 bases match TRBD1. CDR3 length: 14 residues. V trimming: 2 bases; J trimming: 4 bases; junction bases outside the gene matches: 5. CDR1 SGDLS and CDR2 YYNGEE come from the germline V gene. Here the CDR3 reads CASSVDRIGYGYTF. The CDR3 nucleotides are TGTGCCAGCAGCGTGGACAGGATCGGCTATGGCTACACCTTC.

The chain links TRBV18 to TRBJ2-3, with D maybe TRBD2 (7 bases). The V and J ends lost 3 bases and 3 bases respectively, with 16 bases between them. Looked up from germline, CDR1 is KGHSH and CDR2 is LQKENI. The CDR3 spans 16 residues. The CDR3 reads CASSPLGGAGTDTQYF. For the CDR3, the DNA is TGTGCCAGCTCACCTCTTGGGGGGGCCGGTACAGATACGCAGTATTTT. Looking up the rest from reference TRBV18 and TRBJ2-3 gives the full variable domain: NAGVMQNPRHLVRRRGQEARLRCSPMKGHSHVYWYRQLPEEGLKFMVYLQKENIIDESGMPKERFSAEFPKEGPSILRIQQVVRGDSAAYFCASSPLGGAGTDTQYFGPGTRLTVL.

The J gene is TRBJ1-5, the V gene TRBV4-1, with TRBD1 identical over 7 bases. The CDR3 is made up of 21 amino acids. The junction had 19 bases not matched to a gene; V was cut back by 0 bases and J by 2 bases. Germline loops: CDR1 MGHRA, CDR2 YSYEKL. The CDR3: CASSQDWARRGQEEGNQPQHF. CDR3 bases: TGCGCCAGCAGCCAAGATTGGGCCAGGAGGGGGCAAGAAGAAGGCAATCAGCCCCAGCATTTT.